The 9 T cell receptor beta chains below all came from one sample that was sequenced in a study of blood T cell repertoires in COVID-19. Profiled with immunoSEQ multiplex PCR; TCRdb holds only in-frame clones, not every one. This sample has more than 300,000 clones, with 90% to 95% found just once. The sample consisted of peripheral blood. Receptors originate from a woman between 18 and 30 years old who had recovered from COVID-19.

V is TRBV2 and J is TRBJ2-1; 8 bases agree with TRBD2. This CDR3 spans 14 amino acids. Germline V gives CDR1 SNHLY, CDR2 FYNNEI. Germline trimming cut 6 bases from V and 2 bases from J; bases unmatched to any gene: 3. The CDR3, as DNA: TGTGCCAGCAGAACTAGCGGCCCCTACAATGAGCAGTTCTTC. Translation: CASRTSGPYNEQFF. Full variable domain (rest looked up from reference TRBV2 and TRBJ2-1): EPEVTQTPSHQVTQMGQEVILRCVPISNHLYFYWYRQILGQKVEFLVSFYNNEISEKSEIFDDQFSVERPDGSNFTLKIRSTKLEDSAMYFCASRTSGPYNEQFFGPGTRLTVL.

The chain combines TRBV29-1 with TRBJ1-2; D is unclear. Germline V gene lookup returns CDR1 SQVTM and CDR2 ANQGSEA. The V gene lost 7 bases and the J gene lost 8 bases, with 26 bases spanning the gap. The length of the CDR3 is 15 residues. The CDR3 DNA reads TGCAGCGGACGACTAGCGGGAGGCGACGTGCGGGGCTACACCTTC. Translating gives CSGRLAGGDVRGYTF.

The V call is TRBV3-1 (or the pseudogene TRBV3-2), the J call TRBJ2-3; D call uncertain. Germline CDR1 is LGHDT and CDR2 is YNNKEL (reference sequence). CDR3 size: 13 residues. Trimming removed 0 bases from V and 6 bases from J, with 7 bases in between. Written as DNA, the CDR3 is TGTGCCAGCAGCCAAGATCCGCGCGATACGCAGTATTTT. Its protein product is CASSQDPRDTQYF.

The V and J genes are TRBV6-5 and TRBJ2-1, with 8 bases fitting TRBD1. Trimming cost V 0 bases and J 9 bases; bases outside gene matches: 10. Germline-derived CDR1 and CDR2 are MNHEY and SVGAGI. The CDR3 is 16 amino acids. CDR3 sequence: CASSYSRTRGHTEQFF. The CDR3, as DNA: TGTGCCAGCAGTTACTCGAGGACCAGGGGGCATACTGAGCAGTTCTTC.

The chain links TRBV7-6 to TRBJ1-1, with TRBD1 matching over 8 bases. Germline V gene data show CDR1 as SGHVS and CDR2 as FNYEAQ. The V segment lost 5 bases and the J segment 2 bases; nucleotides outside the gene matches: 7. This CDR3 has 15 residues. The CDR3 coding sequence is TGTGCCAGCAGCAAGAGACAGGGGCGAAACACTGAAGCTTTCTTT. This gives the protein CASSKRQGRNTEAFF.

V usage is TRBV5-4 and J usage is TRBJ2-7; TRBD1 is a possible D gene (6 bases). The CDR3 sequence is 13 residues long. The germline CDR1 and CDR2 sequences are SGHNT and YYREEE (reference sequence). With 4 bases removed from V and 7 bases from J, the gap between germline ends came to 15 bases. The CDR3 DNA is TGTGCCAGCAGCAGACCGCAGGGGCAGGAGCAGTACGTC. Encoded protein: CASSRPQGQEQYV.

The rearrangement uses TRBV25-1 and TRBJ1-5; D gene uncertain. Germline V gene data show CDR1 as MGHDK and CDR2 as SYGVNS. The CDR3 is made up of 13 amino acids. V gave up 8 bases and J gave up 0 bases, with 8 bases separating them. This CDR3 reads CASRAGSNQPQHF. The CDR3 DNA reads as TGTGCCAGCCGTGCAGGTAGCAATCAGCCCCAGCATTTT.

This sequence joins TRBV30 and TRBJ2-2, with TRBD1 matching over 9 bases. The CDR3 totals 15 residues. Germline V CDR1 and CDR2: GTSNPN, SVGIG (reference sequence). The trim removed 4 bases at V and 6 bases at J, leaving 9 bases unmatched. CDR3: CAWITRDRDAGELFF. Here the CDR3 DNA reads TGTGCCTGGATTACCCGGGACAGGGACGCCGGGGAGCTGTTTTTT. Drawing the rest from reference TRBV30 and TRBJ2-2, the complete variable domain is SQTIHQWPATLVQPVGSPLSLECTVEGTSNPNLYWYRQAAGRGLQLLFYSVGIGQISSEVPQNLSASRPQDRQFILSSKKLLLSDSGFYLCAWITRDRDAGELFFGEGSRLTVL.

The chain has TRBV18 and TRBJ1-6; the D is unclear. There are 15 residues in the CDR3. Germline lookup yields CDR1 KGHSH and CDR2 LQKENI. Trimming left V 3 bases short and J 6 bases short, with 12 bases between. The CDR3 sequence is CASSPGRLGNSPLHF. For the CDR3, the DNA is TGTGCCAGCTCACCGGGCAGGTTGGGTAATTCACCCCTCCACTTT. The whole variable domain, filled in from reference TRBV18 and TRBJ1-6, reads NAGVMQNPRHLVRRRGQEARLRCSPMKGHSHVYWYRQLPEEGLKFMVYLQKENIIDESGMPKERFSAEFPKEGPSILRIQQVVRGDSAAYFCASSPGRLGNSPLHFGNGTRLTVT.